The 5 T cell receptor beta chains reported below all come from one sample, sequenced in a study of blood T cell repertoires in COVID-19. TCRdb's copy holds only in-frame clones and misses some; the assay was immunoSEQ multiplex PCR. The table records about 370,000 clones, roughly 90% of them present only once. Sequenced material: peripheral blood. These receptors all stem from a woman in her twenties or thirties with COVID-19, enrolled during active disease.

This chain joins TRBV4-3 and TRBJ2-3; D possibly corresponds to TRBD2 (6 bases). Trimming removed 1 base at V and 6 bases at J, with 20 bases between. CDR3 length equals 17 residues. Germline V lookup: CDR1 LGHNA, CDR2 YSLEER. The CDR3 coding sequence is TGCGCCAGCAGCCAAGGGGGCGGGGCCGTCCGGTTGGATACGCAGTATTTT. Translating gives CASSQGGGAVRLDTQYF.

This chain connects TRBV5-1 to TRBJ1-2, with TRBD1 matching over 8 bases. This CDR3 is 14 amino acids long. The V gene end was trimmed by 0 bases and the J gene end by 5 bases; junction bases not matched to a gene: 3. Germline CDR1 is SGHRS and CDR2 is YFSETQ. CDR3 in DNA: TGCGCCAGCAGCTTGGGGCAGGGGGCTTATGGCTACACCTTC. Translating it yields CASSLGQGAYGYTF.

The rearrangement uses TRBV18 and TRBJ2-7; 8 bases are shared with TRBD2. The J segment lost 5 bases and the V segment lost 2 bases, leaving 5 bases of the junction unmatched. Germline V CDR1 and CDR2: KGHSH, LQKENI. The CDR3 is 14 amino acids. The chain's CDR3 is CASSPSGGRNEQYF. In DNA form, the CDR3 reads TGTGCCAGCTCACCATCGGGGGGGCGGAACGAGCAGTACTTC.

In DNA, the CDR3 is TGCGCCAGCAGCCAAGGACAGAGAGAGACCCAGTACTTC. Residues: CASSQGQRETQYF. The chain combines TRBV4-3 with TRBJ2-5, with a weak D call TRBD1 (5 bases). CDR1 and CDR2 (germline): LGHNA, YSLEER. The CDR3 spans 13 residues. V shed 1 base and J shed 4 bases, with 7 bases lying between them.

This chain connects TRBV7-9 to TRBJ2-5, with 7 bases lining up with TRBD1. The germline CDR1 and CDR2 sequences are SEHNR and FQNEAQ (reference sequence). J gave up 5 bases and V 4 bases, and 7 bases lay outside the gene matches. CDR3 length: 14 residues. The CDR3 DNA reads as TGTGCCAGCAGCTCTGGACAGGTGGCGGAGACCCAGTACTTC. Protein: CASSSGQVAETQYF. Full variable domain (rest looked up from reference TRBV7-9 and TRBJ2-5): DTGVSQNPRHKITKRGQNVTFRCDPISEHNRLYWYRQTLGQGPEFLTYFQNEAQLEKSRLLSDRFSAERPKGSFSTLEIQRTEQGDSAMYLCASSSGQVAETQYFGPGTRLLVL.